This TCR beta chain was recovered during a study of identical twins. The CDR3 is made up of 15 amino acids. Trimming at V came to 4 bases and at J to 7 bases, leaving 8 bases not matched to a gene. The germline V gene has CDR1 DFQATT and CDR2 SNEGSKA (reference sequence). TCRdb called the 5' RACE reads again in MiXCR, with one record for every CDR3 protein. The data contain approximately 670,000 distinct CDR3 sequences, 6.1% of them singletons. At least ten counts were recorded for this clonotype. The V and J genes are TRBV20-1 and TRBJ2-1, with 12 bases that match TRBD2. This receptor was taken from a man between 18 and 35 years old in good health. Sequenced material: naive T cells sorted from blood. The CDR3 DNA reads as TGCAGTGCTACCCGCGGACTAGCGGGGTGGAATGAGCAGTTCTTC. This translates into CSATRGLAGWNEQFF.